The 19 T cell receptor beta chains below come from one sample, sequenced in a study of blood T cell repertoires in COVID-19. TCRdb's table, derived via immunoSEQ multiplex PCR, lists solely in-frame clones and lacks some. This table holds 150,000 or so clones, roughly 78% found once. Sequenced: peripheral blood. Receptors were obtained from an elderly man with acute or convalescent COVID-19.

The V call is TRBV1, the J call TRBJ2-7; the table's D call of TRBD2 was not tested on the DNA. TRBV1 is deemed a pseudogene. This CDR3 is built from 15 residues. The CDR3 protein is CTSSLRTYHSYEQYF. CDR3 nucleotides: TGCACCAGCAGTCTTAGGACTTACCACTCCTACGAGCAGTACTTC.

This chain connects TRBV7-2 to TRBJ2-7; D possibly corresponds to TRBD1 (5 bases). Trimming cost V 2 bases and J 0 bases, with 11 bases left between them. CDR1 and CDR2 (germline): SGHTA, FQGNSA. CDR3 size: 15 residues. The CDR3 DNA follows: TGTGCCAGCAGCTTAACTACGACAGACTCCTACGAGCAGTACTTC. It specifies CASSLTTTDSYEQYF.

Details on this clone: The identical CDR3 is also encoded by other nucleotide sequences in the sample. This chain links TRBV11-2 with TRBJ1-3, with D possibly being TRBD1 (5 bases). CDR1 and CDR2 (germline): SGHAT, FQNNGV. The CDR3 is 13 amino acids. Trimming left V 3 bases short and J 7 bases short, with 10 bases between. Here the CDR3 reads CASSFQGGNTIYF. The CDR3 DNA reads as TGTGCCAGCAGCTTCCAGGGAGGGAACACCATATATTTT.

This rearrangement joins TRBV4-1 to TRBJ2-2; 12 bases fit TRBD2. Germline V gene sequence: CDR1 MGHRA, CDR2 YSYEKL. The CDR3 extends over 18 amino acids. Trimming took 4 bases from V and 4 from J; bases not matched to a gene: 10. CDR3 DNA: TGCGCCAGCAGCCGAGCCCTAGCGGGGGGGAGTGGCACCGGGGAGCTGTTTTTT. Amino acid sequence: CASSRALAGGSGTGELFF.

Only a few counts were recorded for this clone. CDR3 sequence reads: CASSYLDSTNTGELFF. CDR3 in DNA: TGTGCCAGCTCGTACTTAGACAGTACGAACACCGGGGAGCTGTTTTTT. The genes are TRBV18 and TRBJ2-2, with D maybe TRBD1 (5 bases). CDR3 length: 16 residues. Trimming stripped 6 bases from V and 0 bases from J, with 14 bases between. The germline gives CDR1 KGHSH, CDR2 LQKENI.

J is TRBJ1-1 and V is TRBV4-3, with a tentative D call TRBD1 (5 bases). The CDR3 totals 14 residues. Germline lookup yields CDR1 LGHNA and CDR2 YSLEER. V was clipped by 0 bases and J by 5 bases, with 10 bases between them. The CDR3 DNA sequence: TGCGCCAGCAGCCAAGAGATAAGACAGACTGAAGCTTTCTTT. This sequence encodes CASSQEIRQTEAFF.

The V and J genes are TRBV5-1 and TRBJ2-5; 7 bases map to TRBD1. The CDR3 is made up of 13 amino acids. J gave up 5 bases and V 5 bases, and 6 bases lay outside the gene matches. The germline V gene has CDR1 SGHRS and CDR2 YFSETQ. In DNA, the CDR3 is TGCGCCAGCAGTTGGCAGGGGGAGGAGACCCAGTACTTC. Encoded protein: CASSWQGEETQYF.

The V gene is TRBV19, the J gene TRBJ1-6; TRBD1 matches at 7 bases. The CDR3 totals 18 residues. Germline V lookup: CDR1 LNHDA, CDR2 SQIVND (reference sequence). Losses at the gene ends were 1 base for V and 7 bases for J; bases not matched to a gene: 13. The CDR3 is CASSIGGGATRNNSPLHF. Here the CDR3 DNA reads TGTGCCAGTAGTATAGGAGGGGGCGCGACCCGGAACAATTCACCCCTCCACTTT.

The CDR3 is CASSLTRDRYNSPLHF. CDR3 DNA: TGTGCCAGCAGCTTAACACGGGACAGGTATAATTCACCCCTCCACTTT. The chain joins TRBV14 to TRBJ1-6; 8 bases agree with TRBD1. With V trimmed by 5 bases and J by 4 bases, 7 bases remained unmatched. Germline values: CDR1 SGHDN, CDR2 FVKESK. CDR3 size: 16 residues.

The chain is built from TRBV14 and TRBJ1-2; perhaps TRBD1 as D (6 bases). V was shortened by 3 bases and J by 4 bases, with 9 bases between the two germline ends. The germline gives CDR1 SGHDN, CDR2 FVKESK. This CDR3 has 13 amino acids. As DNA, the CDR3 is TGTGCCAGCAGCCAGACAGGAATCTATGGCTACACCTTC. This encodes CASSQTGIYGYTF.

As DNA, the CDR3 is TGTGCCACCCAAAACAGGGGGCAGACTAATGAAAAACTGTTTTTT. Encoded protein: CATQNRGQTNEKLFF. The chain uses TRBV19 and TRBJ1-4; TRBD1 matches at 9 bases. The CDR3 is 15 residues long. V lost 10 bases to trimming and J lost 2 bases; unmatched junction nucleotides: 8. CDR1 is LNHDA and CDR2 is SQIVND in the germline V gene (reference sequence).

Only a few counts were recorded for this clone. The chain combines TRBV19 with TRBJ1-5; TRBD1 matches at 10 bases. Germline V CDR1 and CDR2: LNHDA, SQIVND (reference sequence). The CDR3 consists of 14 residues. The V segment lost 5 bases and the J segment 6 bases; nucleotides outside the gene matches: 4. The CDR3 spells CASSLTGGTQPQHF. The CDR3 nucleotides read TGTGCCAGTAGTTTGACAGGGGGCACTCAGCCCCAGCATTTT.

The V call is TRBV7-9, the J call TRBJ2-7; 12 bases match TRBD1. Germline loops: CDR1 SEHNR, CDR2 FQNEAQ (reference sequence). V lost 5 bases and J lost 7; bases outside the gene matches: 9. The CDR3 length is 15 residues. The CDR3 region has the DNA TGTGCCAGCAGCCTTCTGGGACAGGGGGCAGGGGAGCAGTACTTC. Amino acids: CASSLLGQGAGEQYF.

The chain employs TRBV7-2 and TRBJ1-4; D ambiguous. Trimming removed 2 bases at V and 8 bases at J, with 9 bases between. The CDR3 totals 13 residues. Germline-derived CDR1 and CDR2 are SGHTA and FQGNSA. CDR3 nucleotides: TGTGCCAGCAGCTTATACACTATCGAAAAACTGTTTTTT. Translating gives CASSLYTIEKLFF. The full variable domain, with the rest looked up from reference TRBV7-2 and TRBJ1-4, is GAGVSQSPSNKVTEKGKDVELRCDPISGHTALYWYRQSLGQGLEFLIYFQGNSAPDKSGLPSDRFSAERTGGSVSTLTIQRTQQEDSAVYLCASSLYTIEKLFFGSGTQLSVL.

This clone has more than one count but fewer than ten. CDR3 sequence: CSVGTGGGYTF. CDR3 coding DNA: TGCAGCGTTGGGACAGGGGGCGGCTACACCTTC. The rearrangement links TRBV29-1 to TRBJ1-2; TRBD1 agrees at 11 bases. The V segment lost 4 bases and the J segment 8 bases; nucleotides outside the gene matches: 0. The CDR3 covers 11 residues. The germline gives CDR1 SQVTM, CDR2 ANQGSEA. The full variable domain, its missing parts supplied by reference TRBV29-1 and TRBJ1-2, is SAVISQKPSRDICQRGTSLTIQCQVDSQVTMMFWYRQQPGQSLTLIATANQGSEATYESGFVIDKFPISRPNLTFSTLTVSNMSPEDSSIYLCSVGTGGGYTFGSGTRLTVV.

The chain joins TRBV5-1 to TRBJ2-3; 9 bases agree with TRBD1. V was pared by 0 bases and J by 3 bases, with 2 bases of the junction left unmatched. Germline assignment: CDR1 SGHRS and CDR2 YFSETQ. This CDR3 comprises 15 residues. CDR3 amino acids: CASSLGQGGTDTQYF. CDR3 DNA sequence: TGCGCCAGCAGCTTGGGACAGGGGGGAACAGATACGCAGTATTTT. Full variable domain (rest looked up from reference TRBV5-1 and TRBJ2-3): KAGVTQTPRYLIKTRGQQVTLSCSPISGHRSVSWYQQTPGQGLQFLFEYFSETQRNKGNFPGRFSGRQFSNSRSEMNVSTLELGDSALYLCASSLGQGGTDTQYFGPGTRLTVL.

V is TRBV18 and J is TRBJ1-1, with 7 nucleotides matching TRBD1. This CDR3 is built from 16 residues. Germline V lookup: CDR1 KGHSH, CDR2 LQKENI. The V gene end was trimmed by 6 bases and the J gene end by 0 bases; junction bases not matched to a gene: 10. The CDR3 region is CASSLATGQLNTEAFF. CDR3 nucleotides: TGTGCCAGCTCCCTCGCGACAGGGCAACTGAACACTGAAGCTTTCTTT.

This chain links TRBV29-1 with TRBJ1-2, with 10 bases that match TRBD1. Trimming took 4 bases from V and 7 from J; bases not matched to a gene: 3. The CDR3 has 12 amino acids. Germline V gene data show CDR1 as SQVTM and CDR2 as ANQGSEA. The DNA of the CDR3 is TGCAGCGTTGGACAGGGGGCAGGTGGCTACACCTTC. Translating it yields CSVGQGAGGYTF. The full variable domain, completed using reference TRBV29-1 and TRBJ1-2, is SAVISQKPSRDICQRGTSLTIQCQVDSQVTMMFWYRQQPGQSLTLIATANQGSEATYESGFVIDKFPISRPNLTFSTLTVSNMSPEDSSIYLCSVGQGAGGYTFGSGTRLTVV.

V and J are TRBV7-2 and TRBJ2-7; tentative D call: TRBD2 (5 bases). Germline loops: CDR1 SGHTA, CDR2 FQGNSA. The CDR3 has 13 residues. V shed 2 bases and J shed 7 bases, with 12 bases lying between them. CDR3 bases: TGTGCCAGCAGCTTATGGGAGCGGATTGAGCAGTACTTC. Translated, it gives CASSLWERIEQYF.